This TCR beta chain was sequenced during a study of blood T cell repertoires in COVID-19 (dated by TCRdb to 2020 to 2021). In terms of the full investigation: Samples covering the acute and convalescent phases of COVID-19 were provided by collaborators in the United States, Italy and Spain. Where HLA class I and class II types were available, the types were taken from metadata supplied by the sample provider, not from assay-based typing. A freely available public database, intended as a resource for researchers studying the immune response to SARS-CoV-2, is where the repertoires were released. Nearly every sample came with metadata listing a de-identified subject ID, COVID-19 status, age in years and sex. Subjects who had been exposed to COVID-19, were actively infected with it, or had recovered from it provided the deeply sampled blood TCRbeta repertoires that made up the dataset. Samples came from the ongoing ImmuneRACE study (first 160 participants) plus 1,254 subjects from 6 global collaborators. The material from the prospective study consisted of cDNA or gDNA derived from T cells, B-cell-depleted T cells, or PBMCs.

This clone was observed once. Its cognate antigen has yet to be identified. It has no much larger one-base neighbor in the sample; base qualities were not kept. The CDR1 and CDR2 encoded by the germline V gene (reference sequence) are DFQATT and SNEGSKA. Trimming accounts for 3 bases at V and 5 bases at J, while the number of junction bases matched to no gene is 6. The CDR3 contains 13 residues, cysteine and phenylalanine counted. The read is trimmed to its CDR3 DNA, 39 bases read in frame from base 1. Beyond this particular receptor, the publication reports: The quantity of clinical and demographic metadata differed by source and by participant and was supplied without curation.

Collaborating institutions collected whole blood in K2EDTA tubes following their own protocols. For TCRbeta analysis, collaborators shipped samples as frozen whole blood, isolated PBMCs, or DNA extracted from either of those sample types. The immunoSEQ Assay, a bias-controlled multiplex PCR, was used to amplify TCRbeta CDR3 regions from genomic DNA. In the source study's methods: The number of nucleated cells in each sample was estimated from the amplification of reference gene primers within the assay. Sequence reads were collapsed and filtered to measure the absolute abundance of every unique TCRbeta CDR3 rearrangement. For each sample, productive Simpson clonality was calculated by taking the square root of Simpson's diversity index across productive rearrangements. TCRdb re-hosts the immuneACCESS table, in-frame sequences only. Its copies lack some clones; in the studies checked, an unresolved V gene accounts for under half of them, and the cause for the rest is not known. For V, J and clone size, that table is used; D and trimming come from the DNA. The sample table contains 110,000 to 150,000 clones; only one count was recorded for over 70% of them. The ten largest clones add up to around 45% of the sample.

The V and J genes are TRBV20-1 and TRBJ2-5, and 7 junctional nucleotides match TRBD2. The sequence derives from a human donor in a cohort sampled during active COVID-19. The sequenced material came from peripheral blood. The encoded CDR3 is CSASWGGRETQYF. In nucleotide form, the sequence is TGCAGTGCTAGTTGGGGGGGGAGGGAGACCCAGTACTTC.